The 27 T cell receptor beta chains reported below all come from one sample, sequenced in a study of T cell repertoires in ileal Crohn's disease. This table comes from immunoSEQ multiplex PCR, and its TCRdb copy is limited to in-frame clones, with some not included. The profile shows more than 9,000 clones, about 80% of them singletons. The material sequenced was ileal tissue. The receptors here all came from an adult with Crohn's disease.

This clone is termed medium-sized. V and J are TRBV6-5 and TRBJ2-7; possibly TRBD2 for D (6 bases). The length of the CDR3 is 15 residues. Trimming took 4 bases from V and 3 from J, leaving 16 bases between them. Germline lookup yields CDR1 MNHEY and CDR2 SVGAGI. In nucleotides, the CDR3 is TGTGCCAGCAGTTCCCCCAAGGGGACTTACTACGAGCAGTACTTC. Residues: CASSSPKGTYYEQYF.

The chain carries TRBV5-1 and TRBJ2-1; 8 bases align to TRBD2. Germline CDR1 is SGHRS and CDR2 is YFSETQ. Germline trimming cut 4 bases from V and 6 bases from J; bases unmatched to any gene: 12. This CDR3 has 16 amino acids. DNA for the CDR3: TGCGCCAGCAGCATCGCAGCGGGAGCCTTCTCCAATGAGCAGTTCTTC. Its protein is CASSIAAGAFSNEQFF.

This clone is large. V usage is TRBV27 and J usage is TRBJ1-3; TRBD1 is a possible D gene (6 bases). The CDR3 contains 16 residues. Trimming pared 7 bases from V and 0 bases from J, leaving 16 bases between. Germline values: CDR1 MNHEY, CDR2 SMNVEV (reference sequence). The CDR3 DNA is TGTGCCAGCACCACCGAGGGGGTTCACTCTGGAAACACCATATATTTT. Encoded protein: CASTTEGVHSGNTIYF.

The rearrangement uses TRBV5-1 and TRBJ1-1, with D uncertain. The CDR3 loop spans 14 amino acids. V lost 4 bases to trimming and J lost 4 bases, with 14 bases between them. From germline, CDR1 is SGHRS and CDR2 YFSETQ. In nucleotides, the CDR3 is TGCGCCAGCAGCCACGGACGGGAGGGCACTGAAGCTTTCTTT. Translated: CASSHGREGTEAFF.

The V gene is TRBV5-5, the J gene TRBJ1-4; TRBD1 is a possible D gene (6 bases). Germline CDR1 SGHKS, CDR2 YYEKEE (reference sequence). The CDR3 has 13 residues. Trimming stripped 4 bases from V and 8 bases from J, with 12 bases between. CDR3 amino acids: CASSNEDREKLFF. The CDR3 DNA follows: TGTGCCAGCAGCAACGAGGACAGAGAAAAACTGTTTTTT.

Here the CDR3 reads CASSDPGTSGNYEQYF. The CDR3 DNA reads TGTGCCAGCAGTGATCCAGGGACTAGCGGAAACTACGAGCAGTACTTC. The chain links TRBV25-1 to TRBJ2-7; TRBD2 agrees at 11 bases. Looked up from germline, CDR1 is MGHDK and CDR2 is SYGVNS. The CDR3 totals 16 residues. Trimming took 3 bases from V and 3 from J; bases not matched to a gene: 7.

This chain links TRBV5-1 with TRBJ1-2, with D perhaps matching TRBD1 (5 bases). Germline V gene sequence: CDR1 SGHRS, CDR2 YFSETQ. The V gene lost 0 bases and the J gene lost 1 base, with 10 bases spanning the gap. The CDR3 has 15 residues. The CDR3 DNA reads as TGCGCCAGCAGCTTGGAGGGGTCCCTTAACTATGGCTACACCTTC. Translation: CASSLEGSLNYGYTF.

The rearrangement uses TRBV2 and TRBJ1-1; 7 nucleotides match TRBD1. CDR3 size: 15 residues. The V gene's germline CDR1 is SNHLY and CDR2 FYNNEI. Trimming cost V 3 bases and J 4 bases; bases outside gene matches: 8. The CDR3 here is CASSETGLGGTEAFF. The CDR3, as DNA: TGTGCCAGCAGTGAGACAGGGCTTGGGGGCACTGAAGCTTTCTTT. The full variable domain, completed using reference TRBV2 and TRBJ1-1, is EPEVTQTPSHQVTQMGQEVILRCVPISNHLYFYWYRQILGQKVEFLVSFYNNEISEKSEIFDDQFSVERPDGSNFTLKIRSTKLEDSAMYFCASSETGLGGTEAFFGQGTRLTVV.

The gene calls are TRBV5-1 and TRBJ1-1; 9 nucleotides match TRBD1. After removal of 2 bases from V and 1 base from J, the junction contained 9 bases not matched to a gene. Germline-derived CDR1 and CDR2 are SGHRS and YFSETQ. The length of the CDR3 is 17 residues. The CDR3 spells CASSLLGQGLGNTEAFF. CDR3 sequence (DNA): TGCGCCAGCAGCTTACTAGGACAGGGGCTGGGGAACACTGAAGCTTTCTTT.

The chain couples TRBV5-1 to TRBJ2-3; TRBD2 matches at 7 bases. Germline CDR1 SGHRS, CDR2 YFSETQ. There are 15 residues in the CDR3. Trimming cost V 0 bases and J 1 base; bases outside gene matches: 2. In DNA, the CDR3 is TGCGCCAGCAGCTTGGGGACTAGGGGCACAGATACGCAGTATTTT. It translates to CASSLGTRGTDTQYF.

The CDR3 here is CSAEGSRRYEQFF. The CDR3 DNA reads as TGCAGCGCAGAGGGTTCTAGGAGATATGAGCAGTTCTTC. V is TRBV29-1 and J is TRBJ2-1; D might be TRBD2 (5 bases). V was trimmed by 7 bases and J by 8 bases, leaving 18 bases between them. This CDR3 contains 13 residues. Looked up from germline, CDR1 is SQVTM and CDR2 is ANQGSEA.

The V gene is TRBV5-1, the J gene TRBJ2-3; 9 bases are a match to TRBD2. The CDR3 is made up of 17 amino acids. V was clipped by 0 bases and J by 2 bases; unmatched bases: 7. In germline, CDR1 is SGHRS, CDR2 YFSETQ. The CDR3 reads CASSLEVAGAHTDTQYF. The CDR3 region has the DNA TGCGCCAGCAGCTTGGAGGTAGCGGGAGCCCACACAGATACGCAGTATTTT.

The chain has TRBV27 and TRBJ2-1; TRBD1 agrees at 8 bases. The germline V gene encodes CDR1 MNHEY and CDR2 SMNVEV (reference sequence). After removal of 5 bases from V and 4 bases from J, the junction contained 7 bases not matched to a gene. This CDR3 is built from 15 residues. In nucleotides, the CDR3 is TGTGCCAGCAGTGCGACAGGGGCCATTTACAATGAGCAGTTCTTC. Protein sequence: CASSATGAIYNEQFF.

The chain combines TRBV7-9 with TRBJ2-1, with a tentative D call TRBD2 (5 bases). CDR1 is SEHNR and CDR2 is FQNEAQ in the germline V gene (reference sequence). The ends were cut back, 0 bases at V and 3 bases at J, with 6 bases in the middle. The CDR3 loop spans 14 amino acids. For the CDR3, the DNA is TGTGCCAGCAGCTTAGCGGGAGTCTACAATGAGCAGTTCTTC. This translates into CASSLAGVYNEQFF.

The CDR3 bases are TGCGCCAGCAGCCGGGATGGAGGGAGGGGGGCTGCGAACACTGAAGCTTTCTTT. Protein product: CASSRDGGRGAANTEAFF. This chain connects TRBV4-1 to TRBJ1-1; tentative D call: TRBD1 (6 bases). The length of the CDR3 is 18 residues. Trimming left V 4 bases short and J 1 base short, with 22 bases between. CDR1 and CDR2 (germline): MGHRA, YSYEKL.

The V and J genes are TRBV7-2 and TRBJ2-1, with D possibly TRBD2 on 6 matching bases. The CDR3 spans 13 residues. CDR1 is SGHTA and CDR2 is FQGNSA in the germline V gene. V was clipped by 5 bases and J by 12 bases, with 17 bases between them. CDR3 sequence reads: CASSRGLLVTQFF. In DNA form, the CDR3 reads TGTGCCAGCAGCCGGGGGTTATTGGTGACGCAGTTCTTC.

The rearrangement uses TRBV7-9 and TRBJ2-4; a possible D gene is TRBD1 (6 bases). The germline V gene has CDR1 SEHNR and CDR2 FQNEAQ (reference sequence). The CDR3 loop spans 15 amino acids. Trimming cost V 5 bases and J 0 bases, with 11 bases left between them. CDR3 bases: TGTGCCAGCAGCCGGACAGACTTAGCCAAAAACATTCAGTACTTC. Its protein is CASSRTDLAKNIQYF.

The gene calls are TRBV10-3 and TRBJ2-6; D is unclear. CDR1 and CDR2 from the germline V gene are ENHRY and SYGVKD. The V end lost 5 bases, the J end lost 0 bases, and 8 bases lay between the germline ends. The CDR3 has 15 residues. The DNA for the CDR3 is TGTGCCATCAGTTACGGAGACTCTGGGGCCAACGTCCTGACTTTC. Its protein product is CAISYGDSGANVLTF.

The CDR3 DNA reads as TGTGCCAGCAGTTCTGACAGGCTCAGCGGCTATGGCTACACCTTC. This translates into CASSSDRLSGYGYTF. The gene calls are TRBV6-6 and TRBJ1-2; the D gene is possibly TRBD1 (6 bases). The CDR3 runs 15 residues. Per germline, CDR1 MNHNY and CDR2 SVGAGI (reference sequence). The V end lost 4 bases, the J end lost 4 bases, and 16 bases lay between the germline ends.

The CDR3 sequence is CASSPRLSPLETQYF. CDR3 nucleotides: TGTGCCAGCAGCCCAAGACTATCCCCCCTGGAGACCCAGTACTTC. This rearrangement joins TRBV28 to TRBJ2-5; D might be TRBD2 (5 bases). CDR1 is MDHEN and CDR2 is SYDVKM in the germline V gene. The CDR3 is 15 residues long. Trimming left V 6 bases short and J 5 bases short, with 19 bases between.

This chain links TRBV15 with TRBJ1-5; 8 bases map to TRBD1. CDR3 length: 15 amino acids. The V segment lost 1 base and the J segment 2 bases; nucleotides outside the gene matches: 1. Germline V gene data show CDR1 as LNHNV and CDR2 as YYDKDF (reference sequence). CDR3: CATSRVGQGNQPQHF. CDR3 bases: TGTGCCACCAGCAGAGTGGGACAGGGCAATCAGCCCCAGCATTTT.

The rearrangement links TRBV5-6 to TRBJ1-4; D might be TRBD1 (5 bases). V was shortened by 1 base and J by 3 bases, with 16 bases between the two germline ends. This CDR3 has 17 amino acids. CDR1 SGHDT and CDR2 YYEEEE come from the germline V gene. For the CDR3, the DNA is TGTGCCAGCAGCTTGTGGGGCAGTGGGGCCTCTAATGAAAAACTGTTTTTT. Its protein product is CASSLWGSGASNEKLFF.

The V gene is TRBV7-2, the J gene TRBJ2-3, with 11 bases fitting TRBD2. The germline CDR1 and CDR2 sequences are SGHTA and FQGNSA. The CDR3 length is 16 residues. Germline trimming cut 2 bases from V and 4 bases from J; bases unmatched to any gene: 5. Here the CDR3 reads CASSLLAGGRADTQYF. CDR3 sequence (DNA): TGTGCCAGCAGCTTACTAGCGGGGGGTCGGGCAGATACGCAGTATTTT. Full variable domain (rest looked up from reference TRBV7-2 and TRBJ2-3): GAGVSQSPSNKVTEKGKDVELRCDPISGHTALYWYRQSLGQGLEFLIYFQGNSAPDKSGLPSDRFSAERTGGSVSTLTIQRTQQEDSAVYLCASSLLAGGRADTQYFGPGTRLTVL.

The chain uses TRBV11-3 and TRBJ1-1; unclear D gene. CDR1 and CDR2 from the germline V gene are SGHNT and YENEEA. The CDR3 has 13 residues. V lost 5 bases and J 1 base, leaving 8 bases between the germline ends. CDR3 coding DNA: TGTGCCAGCAGCCAAAACAAGAACACTGAAGCTTTCTTT. Protein product: CASSQNKNTEAFF.

The V gene is TRBV29-1, the J gene TRBJ1-1; 7 bases match TRBD1. Germline CDR1 is SQVTM and CDR2 is ANQGSEA. The CDR3 is made up of 15 amino acids. V lost 2 bases to trimming and J lost 2 bases; unmatched junction nucleotides: 8. CDR3: CSVERQGGQNTEAFF. The CDR3 nucleotides are TGCAGCGTTGAAAGGCAGGGGGGACAAAACACTGAAGCTTTCTTT.

With respect to this clone: Germline is not matched at one junction end, which may reflect a read error. This chain connects TRBV6-1 to TRBJ2-5; possibly TRBD2 for D (7 bases). Germline lookup yields CDR1 MNHNS and CDR2 SASEGT. The CDR3 spans 14 residues. The CDR3 spells CVSSPAGGLKTQYF. CDR3 nucleotide sequence: TGTGTCAGCAGTCCCGCCGGGGGGCTGAAGACCCAGTACTTC.

This clone showed up just once. J is TRBJ1-1 and V is TRBV7-9; D is possibly TRBD1 (6 bases). The CDR3 has 15 residues. Germline loops: CDR1 SEHNR, CDR2 FQNEAQ (reference sequence). V was shortened by 4 bases and J by 0 bases, with 12 bases between the two germline ends. CDR3 in amino acids: CASSSRTALNTEAFF. The CDR3 coding sequence is TGTGCCAGCAGCTCTAGGACAGCCTTGAACACTGAAGCTTTCTTT.